Shown below are 17 T cell receptor beta chains from a single sample sequenced in a study of cytotoxic CD8 clonotypes in ibrutinib-treated CLL. Clones were read by immunoSEQ multiplex PCR, and TCRdb kept only the in-frame ones, dropping some. The table has about 130,000 clones, 79% seen once. Sequenced material: PBMCs, taken after 12 months of ibrutinib treatment. These TCRs come from a human donor with chronic lymphocytic leukemia.

V and J are TRBV5-5 and TRBJ1-4, with D possibly matching TRBD1 (6 bases). Looked up from germline, CDR1 is SGHKS and CDR2 is YYEKEE (reference sequence). The CDR3 is made up of 17 amino acids. Between the trimmed V and J ends, which lost 3 bases and 3 bases, there was a span of 18 bases. The CDR3: CASSSQGPNVANEKLFF. The CDR3 DNA sequence: TGTGCCAGCAGCTCCCAGGGGCCTAACGTTGCTAATGAAAAACTGTTTTTT.

This clone showed up just a few times. The genes are TRBV25-1 and TRBJ2-5, with a weak D call TRBD2 (7 bases). From germline, CDR1 is MGHDK and CDR2 SYGVNS. The germline V and J ends were trimmed by 8 bases and 1 base, with 11 bases remaining between them. The CDR3 loop spans 13 amino acids. CDR3 amino acids: CASARGGQETQYF. The CDR3 DNA follows: TGTGCCAGCGCTAGGGGGGGCCAAGAGACCCAGTACTTC.

This clone was observed a few times. The chain couples TRBV10-3 to TRBJ1-1, with 8 bases identical to TRBD1. Germline assignment: CDR1 ENHRY and CDR2 SYGVKD. There are 13 residues in the CDR3. The V gene end was trimmed by 4 bases and the J gene end by 3 bases; junction bases not matched to a gene: 1. As DNA, the CDR3 is TGTGCCATCAGTGCACAGGGGGACACTGAAGCTTTCTTT. Its protein is CAISAQGDTEAFF.

This chain joins TRBV7-7 and TRBJ2-2; D is unresolved. Per the germline V gene, CDR1 is SSHAT and CDR2 is FNYEAQ (reference sequence). CDR3 size: 12 residues. With 5 bases removed from V and 6 bases from J, the gap between germline ends came to 7 bases. The CDR3 coding sequence is TGTGCCAGCAGCAGAGGCCCCGGGGAGCTGTTTTTT. This encodes CASSRGPGELFF.

The rearrangement joins TRBV18 to TRBJ2-7; the D gene is possibly TRBD1 (6 bases). Germline CDR1 reads KGHSH; CDR2 reads LQKENI. V was pared by 7 bases and J by 0 bases, with 10 bases between. The CDR3 contains 13 residues. The chain's CDR3 is CASFRDNSYEQYF. As DNA, the CDR3 is TGTGCCAGCTTCCGGGACAACTCCTACGAGCAGTACTTC. The full variable domain, its missing parts supplied by reference TRBV18 and TRBJ2-7, is NAGVMQNPRHLVRRRGQEARLRCSPMKGHSHVYWYRQLPEEGLKFMVYLQKENIIDESGMPKERFSAEFPKEGPSILRIQQVVRGDSAAYFCASFRDNSYEQYFGPGTRLTVT.

V usage is TRBV7-9 and J usage is TRBJ1-2; the match to TRBD1 covers 7 bases. J was trimmed by 5 bases and V by 6 bases; bases with no gene match: 6. The CDR3 has 13 residues. Germline V gene data show CDR1 as SEHNR and CDR2 as FQNEAQ (reference sequence). The CDR3 here is CASRWDSSYGYTF. The CDR3 DNA reads TGTGCCAGCAGGTGGGACAGCTCGTATGGCTACACCTTC. Full variable domain (rest looked up from reference TRBV7-9 and TRBJ1-2): DTGVSQNPRHKITKRGQNVTFRCDPISEHNRLYWYRQTLGQGPEFLTYFQNEAQLEKSRLLSDRFSAERPKGSFSTLEIQRTEQGDSAMYLCASRWDSSYGYTFGSGTRLTVV.

This chain connects TRBV2 to TRBJ2-1; 8 nucleotides align to TRBD2. Trimming at V came to 4 bases and at J to 0 bases, leaving 5 bases not matched to a gene. The CDR3 runs to 16 residues. Germline-derived CDR1 and CDR2 are SNHLY and FYNNEI. The CDR3 protein is CASSGLALSSYNEQFF. The CDR3 DNA reads as TGTGCCAGCAGTGGACTAGCGTTAAGCTCCTACAATGAGCAGTTCTTC. Based on the CDR3 plus reference TRBV2 and TRBJ2-1, the full variable domain is EPEVTQTPSHQVTQMGQEVILRCVPISNHLYFYWYRQILGQKVEFLVSFYNNEISEKSEIFDDQFSVERPDGSNFTLKIRSTKLEDSAMYFCASSGLALSSYNEQFFGPGTRLTVL.

The chain employs TRBV5-1 and TRBJ2-1; 7 bases align to TRBD1. Germline trimming cut 2 bases from V and 6 bases from J; bases unmatched to any gene: 5. This CDR3 region has 14 residues. Germline V gene data show CDR1 as SGHRS and CDR2 as YFSETQ. The CDR3 coding sequence is TGCGCCAGCAGCTTCGGGACAGCAAGCAATGAGCAGTTCTTC. It translates to CASSFGTASNEQFF.

The chain employs TRBV7-2 and TRBJ2-5; the match to TRBD2 covers 7 bases. This CDR3 comprises 13 residues. CDR1 is SGHTA, CDR2 FQGNSA, per germline. The V segment lost 0 bases and the J segment 9 bases; nucleotides outside the gene matches: 4. DNA for the CDR3: TGTGCCAGCAGCTTAGCGCGGCTAGCGGCCCAGTACTTC. Protein product: CASSLARLAAQYF.

The V gene is TRBV28, the J gene TRBJ1-3; no clear D. Germline V CDR1 and CDR2: MDHEN, SYDVKM. There are 14 residues in the CDR3. The V gene lost 5 bases and the J gene lost 1 base, with 9 bases spanning the gap. CDR3 bases: TGTGCCAGCAGTGTACAGTTTTCTGGAAACACCATATATTTT. Translation gives CASSVQFSGNTIYF.

There are a few counts of this clone. This chain joins TRBV19 and TRBJ1-4, with a weak D call TRBD1 (5 bases). Looked up from germline, CDR1 is LNHDA and CDR2 is SQIVND (reference sequence). This CDR3 contains 14 residues. Trimming left V 5 bases short and J 5 bases short, with 12 bases between. The CDR3: CASSVGTANEKLFF. CDR3 in DNA: TGTGCCAGTAGTGTCGGGACGGCAAATGAAAAACTGTTTTTT.

This clone appeared once. J is TRBJ1-4 and V is TRBV7-2, with D unclear. Germline V lookup: CDR1 SGHTA, CDR2 FQGNSA. CDR3 length equals 15 residues. V dropped 1 base and J dropped 7 bases, with 13 bases sitting between them. CDR3: CASSLVGLGSEKLFF. DNA for the CDR3: TGTGCCAGCAGCTTAGTGGGGTTGGGTAGTGAAAAACTGTTTTTT.

The gene calls are TRBV28 and TRBJ1-5; TRBD1 matches 7 bases. The CDR3 consists of 17 residues. V shed 4 bases and J 0 bases; nucleotides not matched to a gene: 9. CDR1 and CDR2 (germline): MDHEN, SYDVKM. For the CDR3, the DNA is TGTGCCAGCAGTTCTCAGGGGGTTCTTTATAGCAATCAGCCCCAGCATTTT. Protein product: CASSSQGVLYSNQPQHF.

The V gene is TRBV7-2, the J gene TRBJ2-7; TRBD1 agrees at 7 bases. CDR1 is SGHTA and CDR2 is FQGNSA in the germline V gene. The CDR3 sequence is 15 residues long. Trimming took 5 bases from V and 3 from J; bases not matched to a gene: 10. In DNA, the CDR3 is TGTGCCAGCAGCCAAACGACGGGACAGAACTACGAGCAGTACTTC. It encodes CASSQTTGQNYEQYF.

On this clone: Its ends do not fully match the called genes, so a read error is possible. The chain joins TRBV7-7 to TRBJ2-5; TRBD2 matches 10 bases. CDR1 SSHAT and CDR2 FNYEAQ come from the germline V gene (reference sequence). The CDR3 runs to 18 residues. The CDR3 DNA reads as TGTGCCAGCAGCATAGCTCCCCCTGCTAGCGGGAGCGCGGAGACCCAGTACTTC. The encoded protein is CASSIAPPASGSAETQYF. Together with reference TRBV7-7 and TRBJ2-5, the CDR3 gives the full variable domain: GAGVSQSPRYKVTKRGQDVTLRCDPISSHATLYWYQQALGQGPEFLTYFNYEAQPDKSGLPSDRFSAERPEGSISTLTIQRTEQRDSAMYRCASSIAPPASGSAETQYFGPGTRLLVL.

CDR3 sequence reads: CASSLSRESADTQYF. The CDR3 DNA follows: TGTGCCAGCAGCTTATCGCGGGAGTCGGCAGATACGCAGTATTTT. This rearrangement joins TRBV7-3 to TRBJ2-3; 7 bases fit TRBD2. Unmatched junction bases numbered 6, after V lost 2 bases and J lost 4 bases. CDR1 and CDR2 (germline): SGHTA, FQGTGA. The CDR3 consists of 15 residues.

This clone was recorded once. This chain links TRBV5-1 with TRBJ2-3, with D maybe TRBD1 (5 bases). CDR3 length: 15 amino acids. Germline V gene lookup returns CDR1 SGHRS and CDR2 YFSETQ. The V gene lost 0 bases and the J gene lost 1 base, with 9 bases spanning the gap. The CDR3 is CASSLGTPGTDTQYF. CDR3 nucleotide sequence: TGCGCCAGCAGCTTGGGGACACCAGGCACAGATACGCAGTATTTT.